This TCR beta chain was sequenced in a study of T cell responses to AZD1222 COVID-19 vaccine. The study, taken as a whole, reports: At baseline, just 6 or 7 AZD1222 recipients tested seropositive. CD4 TCRs linked to vaccination spanned spike, dominating at 160-218 and 743-854. The sample set comprised mostly white British donors with more females, and clonal diversity was possibly underestimated. In all cases, repertoires were sampled only after the peak T cell response.

V shed 3 bases and J shed 6 bases, with 18 bases lying between them. CDR1 and CDR2 from the germline V gene are SGHTA and FQGNSA. This CDR3 is built from 16 residues. TCRdb keeps only in-frame clones here, not all; method: immunoSEQ multiplex PCR. The data contain about 96,000 clones, roughly 89% of them singletons. With respect to this clone: Its antigen remains unidentified.

The sample in question was peripheral blood, obtained on day 0 of MenACWY control vaccination. This clonotype was obtained from an adult in good health. The chain employs TRBV7-2 and TRBJ2-1; tentative D call: TRBD1 (6 bases). The CDR3 spells CASSFVRGMIVNEQFF. In nucleotides, the CDR3 is TGTGCCAGCAGCTTTGTCAGGGGAATGATAGTCAATGAGCAGTTCTTC.